This T cell receptor (beta chain) is from a study of CD8 T cells in Susac syndrome. With random hexamers, reverse transcription was performed on about 0.5 to 1 ug of RNA. It was immunoSEQ multiplex PCR that amplified TCR beta CDR3 across 54 Vbeta and 13 Jbeta. Each CDR3 protein is one row after TCRdb ran MiXCR on the immunoSEQ multiplex PCR reads. Seen here are over 130,000 distinct CDR3 sequences, approximately 95% observed once, and the top ten hold approximately 0.11%. The sample holds one count of this clonotype. This CDR3 has 14 amino acids. V lost 6 bases and J lost 1; bases outside the gene matches: 7. The germline V gene has CDR1 DFQATT and CDR2 SNEGSKA (reference sequence). FACS was used to enrich TEMRA cells, whereas the CD8+ and CD4+ T cells were obtained by negative isolation.

The sequence was obtained from a human donor with multiple sclerosis. The genes are TRBV20-1 and TRBJ2-7, with 9 positions matching TRBD1. Sequencing input: CD4+ T cells from PBMCs. The CDR3 protein is CSARDREVSYEQYF. The DNA for the CDR3 is TGCAGTGCCCGGGACAGGGAAGTTTCCTACGAGCAGTACTTC.